This is a list of T cell receptor beta chains from one sample in a study of CD8 T cells in Susac syndrome. In TCRdb, the immunoSEQ multiplex PCR reads were re-called with MiXCR into one record per CDR3 protein. Among a few hundred thousand distinct CDR3 sequences, approximately 94% were seen once, and the ten largest hold 0.15%. Sample: CD4+ T cells from PBMCs. Receptors originate from a human donor with Susac syndrome. The CDR3 runs from the conserved cysteine through the conserved F or W. Each record gives: V gene, D gene, J gene, clone size, CDR3 protein, CDR3 DNA. The D gene is left open where the match is weak. The size entry is marked missing in some rows and otherwise reads once, few, many or a size class.

v_call: TRBV3-1
d_call: .
j_call: TRBJ1-6
clone_size: .
cdr3_aa: CASSPRGTLMAPLHF
cdr3_nt: TGTGCCAGCAGCCCCCGTGGGACTCTTATGGCACCCCTCCACTTT

v_call: TRBV27
d_call: .
j_call: TRBJ1-1
clone_size: once
cdr3_aa: CASSLSSRGSAFF
cdr3_nt: TGTGCCAGCAGTTTATCCAGCAGGGGAAGTGCTTTCTTT

v_call: TRBV20-1
d_call: .
j_call: TRBJ2-3
clone_size: .
cdr3_aa: CSALPLRGQTDTQYF
cdr3_nt: TGCAGTGCTCTACCTCTCAGGGGCCAGACAGATACGCAGTATTTT

v_call: TRBV28
d_call: TRBD1
j_call: TRBJ2-1
clone_size: .
cdr3_aa: CASSLGTEVNEQFF
cdr3_nt: TGTGCCAGCAGTTTAGGGACAGAGGTCAATGAGCAGTTCTTC

v_call: TRBV20-1
d_call: .
j_call: TRBJ2-7
clone_size: .
cdr3_aa: CSASRAGPLAYEQYF
cdr3_nt: TGCAGTGCTAGCAGAGCAGGGCCCCTCGCCTACGAGCAGTACTTC

v_call: TRBV3-1
d_call: .
j_call: TRBJ2-7
clone_size: .
cdr3_aa: CASSQEQGVPYEQYF
cdr3_nt: TGTGCCAGCAGCCAAGAACAAGGGGTCCCCTACGAGCAGTACTTC

v_call: TRBV24-1
d_call: .
j_call: TRBJ2-3
clone_size: .
cdr3_aa: CATSPPWGDTDTQYF
cdr3_nt: TGTGCCACCAGCCCTCCCTGGGGGGACACAGATACGCAGTATTTT

v_call: TRBV20-1
d_call: TRBD2
j_call: TRBJ2-1
clone_size: .
cdr3_aa: CSAPNGLAGVYNEQFF
cdr3_nt: TGCAGTGCGCCCAACGGGCTAGCGGGGGTCTACAATGAGCAGTTCTTC

v_call: TRBV11-2
d_call: .
j_call: TRBJ2-4
clone_size: .
cdr3_aa: CASSLGPTHGGNIQYF
cdr3_nt: TGTGCCAGCAGCTTAGGCCCGACCCATGGGGGAAACATTCAGTACTTC

v_call: TRBV3-1
d_call: .
j_call: TRBJ2-5
clone_size: .
cdr3_aa: CASSQEGGARETQYF
cdr3_nt: TGTGCCAGCAGCCAAGAAGGGGGGGCGCGGGAGACCCAGTACTTC

v_call: TRBV5-1
d_call: .
j_call: TRBJ1-3
clone_size: .
cdr3_aa: CASSLEGFGNTIYF
cdr3_nt: TGCGCCAGCAGCTTGGAAGGCTTTGGAAACACCATATATTTT

v_call: TRBV28
d_call: .
j_call: TRBJ1-5
clone_size: .
cdr3_aa: CASRSAGAGGNQPQHF
cdr3_nt: TGTGCCAGCAGGTCGGCAGGGGCAGGTGGGAATCAGCCCCAGCATTTT

v_call: TRBV20-1
d_call: .
j_call: TRBJ1-4
clone_size: once
cdr3_aa: CSAARDTYEKLFF
cdr3_nt: TGCAGTGCTGCCCGGGACACTTATGAAAAACTGTTTTTT

v_call: TRBV9
d_call: .
j_call: TRBJ2-1
clone_size: .
cdr3_aa: CASSAKEKNSYNEQFF
cdr3_nt: TGTGCCAGCAGCGCGAAGGAGAAAAACTCCTACAATGAGCAGTTCTTC

v_call: TRBV6-2/TRBV6-3
d_call: TRBD1
j_call: TRBJ2-6
clone_size: .
cdr3_aa: CASRGTVSGANVLTF
cdr3_nt: TGTGCCAGCAGAGGGACAGTCTCTGGGGCCAACGTCCTGACTTTC

v_call: TRBV20-1
d_call: TRBD1
j_call: TRBJ1-2
clone_size: .
cdr3_aa: CSARAWTGFYGYTF
cdr3_nt: TGCAGTGCTAGAGCTTGGACAGGGTTCTATGGCTACACCTTC

v_call: TRBV7-2
d_call: .
j_call: TRBJ2-3
clone_size: .
cdr3_aa: CASSLLPFGDTQYF
cdr3_nt: TGTGCCAGCAGCTTATTACCTTTCGGGGATACGCAGTATTTT

v_call: TRBV6-5
d_call: .
j_call: TRBJ1-1
clone_size: .
cdr3_aa: CASRRQDNTEAFF
cdr3_nt: TGTGCCAGCAGACGACAGGACAACACTGAAGCTTTCTTT

v_call: TRBV18
d_call: .
j_call: TRBJ2-7
clone_size: .
cdr3_aa: CASSLDAAPYEQYF
cdr3_nt: TGTGCCAGCTCCCTCGATGCCGCACCCTACGAGCAGTACTTC

v_call: TRBV7-8
d_call: .
j_call: TRBJ1-6
clone_size: .
cdr3_aa: CASSVGQSYNSPLHF
cdr3_nt: TGTGCCAGCAGCGTCGGACAAAGCTATAATTCACCCCTCCACTTT

v_call: TRBV3-1
d_call: .
j_call: TRBJ1-2
clone_size: once
cdr3_aa: CASTPSTGGDRYTF
cdr3_nt: TGTGCCAGCACACCATCCACGGGGGGGGATCGCTACACCTTC

v_call: TRBV28
d_call: .
j_call: TRBJ2-2
clone_size: .
cdr3_aa: CASSLLARELFF
cdr3_nt: TGTGCCAGCAGTTTACTAGCGAGGGAGCTGTTTTTT

v_call: TRBV6-5
d_call: TRBD1
j_call: TRBJ2-7
clone_size: .
cdr3_aa: CASWDPGTGGNEQYF
cdr3_nt: TGTGCCAGCTGGGATCCCGGGACAGGAGGCAACGAGCAGTACTTC

v_call: TRBV29-1
d_call: TRBD2
j_call: TRBJ2-1
clone_size: .
cdr3_aa: CSVGGGGSYNEQFF
cdr3_nt: TGCAGCGTTGGTGGGGGGGGCTCCTACAATGAGCAGTTCTTC

v_call: TRBV5-1
d_call: .
j_call: TRBJ1-1
clone_size: .
cdr3_aa: CASSLGTQNTEAFF
cdr3_nt: TGCGCCAGCAGCTTGGGGACCCAGAACACTGAAGCTTTCTTT

v_call: TRBV25-1
d_call: TRBD2
j_call: TRBJ2-5
clone_size: .
cdr3_aa: CASSDRRLAGREETQYF
cdr3_nt: TGTGCCAGCAGTGATCGACGACTAGCGGGGCGAGAAGAGACCCAGTACTTC

v_call: TRBV6-5
d_call: TRBD2
j_call: TRBJ2-2
clone_size: .
cdr3_aa: CASSYRKAGGNTGELFF
cdr3_nt: TGTGCCAGCAGTTACAGGAAAGCGGGGGGGAACACCGGGGAGCTGTTTTTT

v_call: TRBV10-3
d_call: .
j_call: TRBJ2-1
clone_size: .
cdr3_aa: CAISVVDTGTVQWRQFF
cdr3_nt: TGTGCCATCAGTGTAGTTGATACGGGGACTGTTCAATGGCGGCAGTTCTTC

v_call: TRBV6-1
d_call: .
j_call: TRBJ1-1
clone_size: .
cdr3_aa: CASTSFGTEAFF
cdr3_nt: TGTGCCAGCACGAGCTTCGGCACTGAAGCTTTCTTT

v_call: TRBV20-1
d_call: TRBD1
j_call: TRBJ2-5
clone_size: .
cdr3_aa: CSARTMGTAQETQYF
cdr3_nt: TGCAGTGCTAGGACGATGGGGACAGCCCAAGAGACCCAGTACTTC

v_call: TRBV30
d_call: TRBD2
j_call: TRBJ2-3
clone_size: .
cdr3_aa: CAWSNDYNGGKDTQYF
cdr3_nt: TGTGCCTGGAGTAACGACTATAACGGGGGGAAGGATACGCAGTATTTT

v_call: TRBV20-1
d_call: TRBD1
j_call: TRBJ1-6
clone_size: .
cdr3_aa: CSARLTKGAYYNSPLHF
cdr3_nt: TGCAGTGCTAGACTAACGAAGGGGGCTTACTATAATTCACCCCTCCACTTT

v_call: TRBV30
d_call: .
j_call: TRBJ2-3
clone_size: .
cdr3_aa: CAWTAPAKYTQYF
cdr3_nt: TGTGCCTGGACCGCCCCGGCGAAATATACGCAGTATTTT

v_call: TRBV5-1
d_call: TRBD1
j_call: TRBJ2-1
clone_size: few
cdr3_aa: CASSLGYRGSYNEQFF
cdr3_nt: TGCGCCAGCAGCTTGGGGTACAGGGGGTCCTACAATGAGCAGTTCTTC

v_call: TRBV30
d_call: TRBD2
j_call: TRBJ2-5
clone_size: .
cdr3_aa: CAWASGGGTQYF
cdr3_nt: TGTGCCTGGGCCAGCGGGGGGGGGACCCAGTACTTC

v_call: TRBV5-5
d_call: .
j_call: TRBJ1-5
clone_size: .
cdr3_aa: CASSFWGNQPQHF
cdr3_nt: TGTGCCAGCAGCTTTTGGGGCAATCAGCCCCAGCATTTT

v_call: TRBV28
d_call: TRBD2
j_call: TRBJ2-1
clone_size: few
cdr3_aa: CASSSGGRGEQFF
cdr3_nt: TGTGCCAGCAGTTCGGGGGGACGGGGAGAGCAGTTCTTC

v_call: TRBV9
d_call: TRBD1
j_call: TRBJ1-2
clone_size: .
cdr3_aa: CASSVDLGTVGYGYTF
cdr3_nt: TGTGCCAGCAGCGTAGATCTTGGGACAGTAGGCTATGGCTACACCTTC

v_call: TRBV7-2
d_call: TRBD2
j_call: TRBJ2-3
clone_size: .
cdr3_aa: CASSLVSGGAGDTQYF
cdr3_nt: TGTGCCAGCAGCTTAGTCAGCGGGGGGGCGGGAGATACGCAGTATTTT

v_call: TRBV4-1
d_call: .
j_call: TRBJ2-3
clone_size: once
cdr3_aa: CASSQEGYGGSGARDTQYF
cdr3_nt: TGCGCCAGCAGCCAAGAGGGGTACGGGGGTTCCGGGGCACGAGATACGCAGTATTTT

v_call: TRBV6-1
d_call: .
j_call: TRBJ2-1
clone_size: .
cdr3_aa: CASSTRSEGEQFF
cdr3_nt: TGTGCCAGCAGTACCCGCAGCGAGGGAGAGCAGTTCTTC

v_call: TRBV6-2/TRBV6-3
d_call: TRBD1
j_call: TRBJ2-5
clone_size: .
cdr3_aa: CASSKDRGDETQYF
cdr3_nt: TGTGCCAGCAGCAAAGACAGGGGTGACGAGACCCAGTACTTC

v_call: TRBV20-1
d_call: .
j_call: TRBJ2-1
clone_size: .
cdr3_aa: CSARDLRGTLKPISEQFF
cdr3_nt: TGCAGTGCTAGAGATCTTCGGGGAACACTTAAGCCTATCAGTGAGCAGTTCTTC

v_call: TRBV5-4
d_call: .
j_call: TRBJ1-6
clone_size: once
cdr3_aa: CASSPYRLDNSPLHF
cdr3_nt: TGTGCCAGCAGCCCCTACAGGCTTGATAATTCACCCCTCCACTTT

v_call: TRBV27
d_call: .
j_call: TRBJ1-1
clone_size: .
cdr3_aa: CASRSPRLNTEAFF
cdr3_nt: TGTGCCAGCCGCTCCCCCAGATTGAACACTGAAGCTTTCTTT

v_call: TRBV2
d_call: TRBD1
j_call: TRBJ1-6
clone_size: .
cdr3_aa: CASRGTADYNSPLHF
cdr3_nt: TGTGCCAGCAGAGGGACAGCTGACTATAATTCACCCCTCCACTTT

v_call: TRBV9
d_call: TRBD2
j_call: TRBJ2-5
clone_size: .
cdr3_aa: CASSVVGGAQETQYF
cdr3_nt: TGTGCCAGCAGCGTAGTCGGGGGGGCACAAGAGACCCAGTACTTC

v_call: TRBV12-3/TRBV12-4
d_call: .
j_call: TRBJ2-7
clone_size: once
cdr3_aa: CASSLGQVDEQYF
cdr3_nt: TGTGCCAGCAGTTTAGGACAGGTGGACGAGCAGTACTTC

v_call: TRBV7-2
d_call: TRBD2
j_call: TRBJ2-1
clone_size: .
cdr3_aa: CASSLSGGPNEQFF
cdr3_nt: TGTGCCAGCAGCTTGAGCGGGGGGCCCAATGAGCAGTTCTTC

v_call: TRBV30
d_call: TRBD2
j_call: TRBJ2-3
clone_size: .
cdr3_aa: CAWSVLAGGRDTQYF
cdr3_nt: TGTGCCTGGAGTGTACTAGCGGGGGGGAGGGATACGCAGTATTTT

v_call: TRBV21-1
d_call: .
j_call: TRBJ2-1
clone_size: once
cdr3_aa: CASSKAKGTAYNEQFF
cdr3_nt: TGTGCCAGCAGCAAGGCCAAGGGGACAGCCTACAATGAGCAGTTCTTC

v_call: TRBV18
d_call: TRBD1
j_call: TRBJ2-3
clone_size: .
cdr3_aa: CASSPLQGFDTQYF
cdr3_nt: TGTGCCAGCTCACCCTTACAGGGGTTCGATACGCAGTATTTT

v_call: TRBV2
d_call: .
j_call: TRBJ2-3
clone_size: .
cdr3_aa: CACRQGGRTDTQYF
cdr3_nt: TGTGCCTGCAGGCAGGGGGGTCGCACAGATACGCAGTATTTT

v_call: TRBV20-1
d_call: .
j_call: TRBJ2-7
clone_size: .
cdr3_aa: CSAPSPGEQYF
cdr3_nt: TGCAGTGCTCCCTCCCCGGGCGAGCAGTACTTC

v_call: TRBV3-1
d_call: .
j_call: TRBJ1-1
clone_size: .
cdr3_aa: CASSQGASKNTEAFF
cdr3_nt: TGTGCCAGCAGCCAAGGGGCCAGCAAGAACACTGAAGCTTTCTTT